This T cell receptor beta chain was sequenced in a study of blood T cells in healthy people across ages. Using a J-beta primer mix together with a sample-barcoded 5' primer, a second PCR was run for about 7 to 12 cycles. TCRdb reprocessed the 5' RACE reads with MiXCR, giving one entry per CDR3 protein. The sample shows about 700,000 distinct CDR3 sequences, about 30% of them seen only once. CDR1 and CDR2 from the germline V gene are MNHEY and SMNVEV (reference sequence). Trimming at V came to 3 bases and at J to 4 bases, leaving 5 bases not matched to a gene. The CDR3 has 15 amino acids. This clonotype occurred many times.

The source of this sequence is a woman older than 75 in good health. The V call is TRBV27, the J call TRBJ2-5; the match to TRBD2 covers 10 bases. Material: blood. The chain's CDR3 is CASSLGLAIGETQYF. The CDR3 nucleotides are TGTGCCAGCAGTTTGGGACTAGCGATCGGAGAGACCCAGTACTTC.